This TCR beta chain was obtained from a study of control samples from healthy donors and cancer patients. Assay: immunoSEQ multiplex PCR; the TCRdb copy retains only in-frame clones and omits some. Here the sample spans around 130,000 clones, around 89% being singletons. Trimming stripped 6 bases from V and 0 bases from J, with 12 bases between. The CDR3 totals 15 residues. Germline V gives CDR1 MNHEY, CDR2 SVGAGI. The chain joins TRBV6-5 to TRBJ1-5; unclear D gene. Sequencing input: blood. This clonotype was obtained from a man in his fifties in good health. CDR3 bases: TGTGCCAGCAGCGGAAACAGAAATAGCAATCAGCCCCAGCATTTT. This codes for CASSGNRNSNQPQHF.